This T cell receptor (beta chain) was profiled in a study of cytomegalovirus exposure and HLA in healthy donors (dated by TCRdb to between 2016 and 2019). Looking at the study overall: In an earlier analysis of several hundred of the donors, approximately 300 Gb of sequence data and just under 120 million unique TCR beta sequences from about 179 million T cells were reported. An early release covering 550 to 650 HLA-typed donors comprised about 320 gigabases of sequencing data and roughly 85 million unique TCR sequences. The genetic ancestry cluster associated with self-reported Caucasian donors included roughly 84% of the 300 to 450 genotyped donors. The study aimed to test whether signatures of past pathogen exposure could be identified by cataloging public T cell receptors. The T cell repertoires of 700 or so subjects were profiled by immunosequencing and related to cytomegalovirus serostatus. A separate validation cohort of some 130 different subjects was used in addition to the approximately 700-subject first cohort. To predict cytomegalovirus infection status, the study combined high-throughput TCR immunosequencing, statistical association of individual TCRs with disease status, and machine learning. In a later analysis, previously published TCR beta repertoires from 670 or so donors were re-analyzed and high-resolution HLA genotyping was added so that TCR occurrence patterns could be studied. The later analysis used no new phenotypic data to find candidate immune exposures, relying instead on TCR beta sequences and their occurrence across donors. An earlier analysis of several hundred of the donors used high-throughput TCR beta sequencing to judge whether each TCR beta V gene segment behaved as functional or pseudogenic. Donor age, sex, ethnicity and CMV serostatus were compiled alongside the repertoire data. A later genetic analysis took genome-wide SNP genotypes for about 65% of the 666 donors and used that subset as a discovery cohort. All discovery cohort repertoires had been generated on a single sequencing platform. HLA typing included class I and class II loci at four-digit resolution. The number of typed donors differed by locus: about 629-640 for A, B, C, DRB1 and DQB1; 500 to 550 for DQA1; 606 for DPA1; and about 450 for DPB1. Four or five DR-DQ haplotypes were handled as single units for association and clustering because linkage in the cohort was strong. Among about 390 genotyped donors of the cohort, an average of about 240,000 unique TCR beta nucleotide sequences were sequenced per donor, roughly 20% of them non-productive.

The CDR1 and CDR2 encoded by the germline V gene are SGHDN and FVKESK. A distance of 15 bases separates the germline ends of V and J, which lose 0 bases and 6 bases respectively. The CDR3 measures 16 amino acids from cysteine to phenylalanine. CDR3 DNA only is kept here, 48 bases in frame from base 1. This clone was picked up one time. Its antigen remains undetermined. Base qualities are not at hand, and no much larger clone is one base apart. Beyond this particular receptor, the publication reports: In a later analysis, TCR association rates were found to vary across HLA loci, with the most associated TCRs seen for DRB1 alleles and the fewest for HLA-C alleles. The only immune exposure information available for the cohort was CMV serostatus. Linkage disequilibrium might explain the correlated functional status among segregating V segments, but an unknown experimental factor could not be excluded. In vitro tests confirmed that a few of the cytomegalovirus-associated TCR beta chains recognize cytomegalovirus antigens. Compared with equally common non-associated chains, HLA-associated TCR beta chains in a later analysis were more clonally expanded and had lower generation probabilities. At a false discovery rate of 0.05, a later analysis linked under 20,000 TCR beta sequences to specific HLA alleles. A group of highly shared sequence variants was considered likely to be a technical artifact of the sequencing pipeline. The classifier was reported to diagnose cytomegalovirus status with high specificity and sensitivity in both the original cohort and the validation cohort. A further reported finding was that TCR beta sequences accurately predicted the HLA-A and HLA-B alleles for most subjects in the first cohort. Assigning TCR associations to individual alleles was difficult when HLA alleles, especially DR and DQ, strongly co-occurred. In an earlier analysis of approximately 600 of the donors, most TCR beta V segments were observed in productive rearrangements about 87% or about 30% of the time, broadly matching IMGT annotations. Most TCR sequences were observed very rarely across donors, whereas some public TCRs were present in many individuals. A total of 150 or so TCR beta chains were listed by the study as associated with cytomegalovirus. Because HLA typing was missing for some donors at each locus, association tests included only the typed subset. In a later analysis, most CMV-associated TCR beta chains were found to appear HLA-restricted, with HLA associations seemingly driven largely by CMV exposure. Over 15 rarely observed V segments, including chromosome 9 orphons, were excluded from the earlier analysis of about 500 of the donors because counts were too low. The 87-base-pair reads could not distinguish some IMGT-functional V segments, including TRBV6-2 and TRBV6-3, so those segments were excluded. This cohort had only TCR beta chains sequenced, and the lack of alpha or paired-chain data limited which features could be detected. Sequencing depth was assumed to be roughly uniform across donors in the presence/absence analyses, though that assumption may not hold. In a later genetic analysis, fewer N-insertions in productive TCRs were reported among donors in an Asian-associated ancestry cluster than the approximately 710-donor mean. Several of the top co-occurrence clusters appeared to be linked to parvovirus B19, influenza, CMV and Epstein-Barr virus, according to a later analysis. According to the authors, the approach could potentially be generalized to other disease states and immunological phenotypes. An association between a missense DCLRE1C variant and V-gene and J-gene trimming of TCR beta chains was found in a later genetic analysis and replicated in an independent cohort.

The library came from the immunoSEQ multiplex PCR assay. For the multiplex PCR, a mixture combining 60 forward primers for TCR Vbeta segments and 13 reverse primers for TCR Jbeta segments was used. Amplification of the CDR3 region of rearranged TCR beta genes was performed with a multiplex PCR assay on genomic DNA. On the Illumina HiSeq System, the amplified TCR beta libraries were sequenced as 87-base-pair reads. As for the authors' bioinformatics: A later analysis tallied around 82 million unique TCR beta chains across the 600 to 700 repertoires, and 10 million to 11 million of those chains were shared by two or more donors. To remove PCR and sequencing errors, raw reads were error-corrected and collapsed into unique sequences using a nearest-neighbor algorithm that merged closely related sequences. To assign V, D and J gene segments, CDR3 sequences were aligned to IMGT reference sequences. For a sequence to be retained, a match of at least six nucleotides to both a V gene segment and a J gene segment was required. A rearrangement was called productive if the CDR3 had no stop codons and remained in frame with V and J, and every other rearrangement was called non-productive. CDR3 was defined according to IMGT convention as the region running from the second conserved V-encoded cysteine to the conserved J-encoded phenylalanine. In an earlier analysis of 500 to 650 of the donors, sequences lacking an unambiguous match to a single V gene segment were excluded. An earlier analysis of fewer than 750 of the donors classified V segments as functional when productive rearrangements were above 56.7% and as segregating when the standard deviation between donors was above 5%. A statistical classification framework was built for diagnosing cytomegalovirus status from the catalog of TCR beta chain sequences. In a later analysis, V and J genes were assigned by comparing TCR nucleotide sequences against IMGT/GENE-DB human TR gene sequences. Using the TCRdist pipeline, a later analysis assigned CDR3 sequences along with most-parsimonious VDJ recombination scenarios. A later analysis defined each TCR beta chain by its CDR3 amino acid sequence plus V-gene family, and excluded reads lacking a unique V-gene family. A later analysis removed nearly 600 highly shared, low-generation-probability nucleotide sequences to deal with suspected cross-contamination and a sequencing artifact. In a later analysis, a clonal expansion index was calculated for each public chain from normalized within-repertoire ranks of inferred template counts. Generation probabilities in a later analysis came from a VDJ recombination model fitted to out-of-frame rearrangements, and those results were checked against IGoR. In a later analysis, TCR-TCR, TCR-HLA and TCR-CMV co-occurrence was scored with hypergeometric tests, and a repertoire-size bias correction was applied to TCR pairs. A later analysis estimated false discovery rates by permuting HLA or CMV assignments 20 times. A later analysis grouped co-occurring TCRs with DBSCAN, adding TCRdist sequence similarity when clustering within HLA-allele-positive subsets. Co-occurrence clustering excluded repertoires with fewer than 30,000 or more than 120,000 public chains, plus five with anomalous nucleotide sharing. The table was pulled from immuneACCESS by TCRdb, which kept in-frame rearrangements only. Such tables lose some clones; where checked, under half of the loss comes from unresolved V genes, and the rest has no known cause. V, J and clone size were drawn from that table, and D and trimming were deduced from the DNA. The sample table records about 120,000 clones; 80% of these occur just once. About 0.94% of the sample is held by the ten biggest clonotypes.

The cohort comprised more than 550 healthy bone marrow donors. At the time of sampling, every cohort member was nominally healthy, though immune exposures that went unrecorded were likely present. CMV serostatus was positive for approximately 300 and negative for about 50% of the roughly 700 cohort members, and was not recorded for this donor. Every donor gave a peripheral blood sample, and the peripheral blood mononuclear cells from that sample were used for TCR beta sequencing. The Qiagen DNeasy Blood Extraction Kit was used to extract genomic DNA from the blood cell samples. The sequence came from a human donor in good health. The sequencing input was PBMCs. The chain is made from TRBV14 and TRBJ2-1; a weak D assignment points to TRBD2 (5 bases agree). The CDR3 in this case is CASSQETRVVVNEQFF. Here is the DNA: TGTGCCAGCAGCCAAGAAACTAGGGTTGTAGTCAATGAGCAGTTCTTC.